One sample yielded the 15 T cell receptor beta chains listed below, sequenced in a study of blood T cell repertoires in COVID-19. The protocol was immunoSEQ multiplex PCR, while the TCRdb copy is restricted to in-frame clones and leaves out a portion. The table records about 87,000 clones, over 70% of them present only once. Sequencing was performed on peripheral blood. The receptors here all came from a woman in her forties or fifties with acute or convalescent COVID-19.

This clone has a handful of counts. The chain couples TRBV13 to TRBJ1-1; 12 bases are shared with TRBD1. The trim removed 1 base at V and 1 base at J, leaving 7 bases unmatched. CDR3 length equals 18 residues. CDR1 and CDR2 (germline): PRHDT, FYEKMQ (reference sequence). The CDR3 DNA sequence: TGTGCCAGCAGCTTAGCAATGGGACAGGGGGCAGGGAACACTGAAGCTTTCTTT. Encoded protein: CASSLAMGQGAGNTEAFF.

CDR3 in amino acids: CASSYSESIEAFF. CDR3 coding DNA: TGTGCCAGCAGTTACTCGGAGTCTATTGAAGCTTTCTTT. V is TRBV6-5 and J is TRBJ1-1; D unclear. The CDR3 runs 13 residues. Germline V gives CDR1 MNHEY, CDR2 SVGAGI. V dropped 0 bases and J dropped 7 bases, with 9 bases sitting between them.

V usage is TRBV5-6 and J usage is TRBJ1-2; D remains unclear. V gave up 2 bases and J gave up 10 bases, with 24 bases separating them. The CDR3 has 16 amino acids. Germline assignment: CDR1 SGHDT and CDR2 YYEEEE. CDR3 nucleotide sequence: TGTGCCAGCAGCTTAATAGGCGGGCCCTCGAGTTTCGACTACACCTTC. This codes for CASSLIGGPSSFDYTF. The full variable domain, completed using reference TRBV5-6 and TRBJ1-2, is DAGVTQSPTHLIKTRGQQVTLRCSPKSGHDTVSWYQQALGQGPQFIFQYYEEEERQRGNFPDRFSGHQFPNYSSELNVNALLLGDSALYLCASSLIGGPSSFDYTFGSGTRLTVV.

The CDR3 DNA reads TGTGCCAGCAGCCCAGCGGGACTACCCCTCCTCGAGCAGTACTTC. As protein: CASSPAGLPLLEQYF. V usage is TRBV28 and J usage is TRBJ2-7; TRBD2 agrees at 7 bases. There are 15 residues in the CDR3. Germline trimming cut 6 bases from V and 6 bases from J; bases unmatched to any gene: 14. Germline V gives CDR1 MDHEN, CDR2 SYDVKM. Full variable domain (missing parts from reference TRBV28 and TRBJ2-7): DVKVTQSSRYLVKRTGEKVFLECVQDMDHENMFWYRQDPGLGLRLIYFSYDVKMKEKGDIPEGYSVSREKKERFSLILESASTNQTSMYLCASSPAGLPLLEQYFGPGTRLTVT.

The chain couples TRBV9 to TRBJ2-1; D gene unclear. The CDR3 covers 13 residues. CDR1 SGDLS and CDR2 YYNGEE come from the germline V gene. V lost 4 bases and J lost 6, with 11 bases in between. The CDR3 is CASSYLDSNEQFF. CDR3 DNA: TGTGCCAGCAGCTATTTAGACTCCAATGAGCAGTTCTTC.

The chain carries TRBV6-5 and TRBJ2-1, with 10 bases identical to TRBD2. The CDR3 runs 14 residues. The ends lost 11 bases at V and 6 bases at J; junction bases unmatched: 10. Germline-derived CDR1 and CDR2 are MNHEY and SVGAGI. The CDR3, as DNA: TGTGCCTGCCGTAGCGGGGGGCTTTTCAATGAGCAGTTCTTC. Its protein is CACRSGGLFNEQFF.

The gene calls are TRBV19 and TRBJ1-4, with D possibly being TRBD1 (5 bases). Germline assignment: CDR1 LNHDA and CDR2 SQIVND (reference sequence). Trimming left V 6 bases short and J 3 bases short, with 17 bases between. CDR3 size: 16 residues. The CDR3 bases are TGTGCCAGTAGCCTCGACCGACGGACATCTAATGAAAAACTGTTTTTT. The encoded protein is CASSLDRRTSNEKLFF.

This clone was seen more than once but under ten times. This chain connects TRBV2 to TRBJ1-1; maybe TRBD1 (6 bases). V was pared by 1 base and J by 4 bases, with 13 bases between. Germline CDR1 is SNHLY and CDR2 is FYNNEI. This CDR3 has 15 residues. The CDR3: CASSEGSGGLTEAFF. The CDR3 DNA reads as TGTGCCAGCAGTGAAGGGAGTGGGGGCCTCACTGAAGCTTTCTTT.

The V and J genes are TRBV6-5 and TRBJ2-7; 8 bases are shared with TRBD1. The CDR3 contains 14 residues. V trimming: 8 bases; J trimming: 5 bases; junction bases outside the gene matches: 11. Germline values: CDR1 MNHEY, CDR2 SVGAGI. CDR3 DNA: TGTGCCAGCTGTAGAAGGCAGGGGGCCCACGAGCAGTACTTC. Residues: CASCRRQGAHEQYF.

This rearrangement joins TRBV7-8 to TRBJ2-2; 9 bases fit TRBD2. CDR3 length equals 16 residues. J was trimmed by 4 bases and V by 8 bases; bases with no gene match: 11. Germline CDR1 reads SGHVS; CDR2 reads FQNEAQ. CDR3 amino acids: CASALGAGGVTGELFF. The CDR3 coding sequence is TGTGCCAGCGCCTTGGGAGCGGGGGGCGTCACCGGGGAGCTGTTTTTT.

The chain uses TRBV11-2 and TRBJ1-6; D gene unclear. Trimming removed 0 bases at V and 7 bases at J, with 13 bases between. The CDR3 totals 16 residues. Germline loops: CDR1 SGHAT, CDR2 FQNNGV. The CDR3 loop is CASSLDAAMTNSPLHF. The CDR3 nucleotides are TGTGCCAGCAGCTTAGATGCAGCGATGACCAATTCACCCCTCCACTTT.

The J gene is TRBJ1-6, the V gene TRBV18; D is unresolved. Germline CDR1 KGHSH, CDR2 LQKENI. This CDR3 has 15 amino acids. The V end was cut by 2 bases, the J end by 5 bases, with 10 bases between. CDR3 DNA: TGTGCCAGCTCACCAGGGAGGTCCGATAATTCACCCCTCCACTTT. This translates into CASSPGRSDNSPLHF.

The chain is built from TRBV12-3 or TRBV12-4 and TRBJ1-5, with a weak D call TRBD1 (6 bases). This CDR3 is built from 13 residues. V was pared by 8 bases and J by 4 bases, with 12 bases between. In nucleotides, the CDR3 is TGTGCCAGCTCAGGGGAAGGAAATCAGCCCCAGCATTTT. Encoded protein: CASSGEGNQPQHF.

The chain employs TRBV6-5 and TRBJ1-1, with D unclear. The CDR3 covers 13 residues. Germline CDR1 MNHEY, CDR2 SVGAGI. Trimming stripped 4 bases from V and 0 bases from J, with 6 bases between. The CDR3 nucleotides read TGTGCCAGCAGTTTCAACATGAACACTGAAGCTTTCTTT. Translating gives CASSFNMNTEAFF.

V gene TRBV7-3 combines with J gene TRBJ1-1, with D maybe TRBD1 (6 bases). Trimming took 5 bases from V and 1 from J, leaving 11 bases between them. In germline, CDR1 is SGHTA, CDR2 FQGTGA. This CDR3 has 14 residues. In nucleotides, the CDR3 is TGTGCCAGCAGCGCACAGGGTCCGAACACTGAAGCTTTCTTT. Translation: CASSAQGPNTEAFF.